The sequence of this T cell receptor beta chain was determined in a study of blood T cell repertoires in COVID-19. Study overall: The United States, Italy and Spain were the sources of the acute and convalescent COVID-19 samples. PBMCs, B-cell-depleted T cells, or T cells were the source of the cDNA or gDNA that made up the material.

Authors' analysis steps: The assay estimated nucleated cells by amplifying reference gene primers. Data came from immunoSEQ multiplex PCR; TCRdb stores just in-frame clones and leaves some out. The V and J calls and clone size were taken over from that table, and D and trimming were inferred from the DNA. There are some 130,000 clones in the sample; 80% occur only once, and less than 2% lies in the top ten. The TCR comes from a man aged 70 or older with acute or convalescent COVID-19. Specimen: peripheral blood.

The CDR3 reads CASSRTPTGGFTDTQYF. CDR3 nucleotide sequence: TGCGCCAGCAGCCGCACGCCCACAGGGGGGTTCACAGATACGCAGTATTTT. The rearrangement joins TRBV5-1 to TRBJ2-3, with 8 bases identical to TRBD1. Germline V lookup: CDR1 SGHRS, CDR2 YFSETQ. The length of the CDR3 is 17 residues. V trimming: 4 bases; J trimming: 2 bases; junction bases outside the gene matches: 12.